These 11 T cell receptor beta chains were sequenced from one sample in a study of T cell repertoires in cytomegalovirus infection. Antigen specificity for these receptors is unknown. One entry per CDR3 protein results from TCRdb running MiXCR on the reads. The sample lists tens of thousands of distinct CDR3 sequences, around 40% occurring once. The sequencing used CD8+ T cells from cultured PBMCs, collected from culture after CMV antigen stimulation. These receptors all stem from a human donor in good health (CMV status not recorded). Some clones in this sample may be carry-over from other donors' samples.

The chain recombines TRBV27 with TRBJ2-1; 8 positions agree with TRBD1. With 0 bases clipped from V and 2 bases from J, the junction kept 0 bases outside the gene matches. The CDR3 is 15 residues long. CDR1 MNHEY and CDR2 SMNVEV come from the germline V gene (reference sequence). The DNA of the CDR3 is TGTGCCAGCAGTTTATCCAGGGGGCCCTACAATGAGCAGTTCTTC. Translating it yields CASSLSRGPYNEQFF.

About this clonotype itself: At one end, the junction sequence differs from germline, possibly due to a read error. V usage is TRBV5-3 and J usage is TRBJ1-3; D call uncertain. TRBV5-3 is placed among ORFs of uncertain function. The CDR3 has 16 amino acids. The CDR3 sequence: CASSLGGTHSGNTIYF. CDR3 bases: TGTGCCAGCAGCTTGGGAGGCACTCACTCTGGAAACACCATATATTTT.

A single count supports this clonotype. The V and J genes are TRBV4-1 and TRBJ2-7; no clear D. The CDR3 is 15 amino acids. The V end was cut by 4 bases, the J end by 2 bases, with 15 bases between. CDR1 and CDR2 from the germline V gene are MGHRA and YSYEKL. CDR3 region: CASSPTRNAAYEQYF. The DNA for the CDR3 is TGCGCCAGCAGCCCGACACGAAACGCCGCCTACGAGCAGTACTTC.

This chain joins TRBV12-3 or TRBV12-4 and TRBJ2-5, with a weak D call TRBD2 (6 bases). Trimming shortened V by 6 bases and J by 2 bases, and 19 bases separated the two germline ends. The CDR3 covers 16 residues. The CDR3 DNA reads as TGTGCCAGCAGCGCCCCAGGGCTGGAGGGTCAAGAGACCCAGTACTTC. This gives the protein CASSAPGLEGQETQYF.

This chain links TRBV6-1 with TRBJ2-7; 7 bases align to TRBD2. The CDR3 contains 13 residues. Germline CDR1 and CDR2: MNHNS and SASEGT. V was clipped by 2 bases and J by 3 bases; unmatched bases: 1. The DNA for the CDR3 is TGTGCCAGCAGTGAATGGGGGGGCTACGAGCAGTACTTC. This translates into CASSEWGGYEQYF.

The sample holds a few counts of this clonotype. The CDR3 here is CASTSPYTGNTIYF. The DNA for the CDR3 is TGTGCCAGCACCTCCCCTTATACTGGAAACACCATATATTTT. The rearrangement links TRBV7-2 to TRBJ1-3; D not certain. Per the germline V gene, CDR1 is SGHTA and CDR2 is FQGNSA. The CDR3 contains 14 residues. Between the trimmed V and J ends, which lost 7 bases and 2 bases, there was a span of 12 bases.

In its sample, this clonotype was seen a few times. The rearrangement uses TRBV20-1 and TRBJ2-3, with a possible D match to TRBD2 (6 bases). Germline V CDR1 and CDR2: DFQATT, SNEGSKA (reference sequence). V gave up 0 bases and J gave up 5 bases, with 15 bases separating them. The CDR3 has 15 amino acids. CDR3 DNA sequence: TGCAGTGCTAGAGAATCGGGGGTGGTTTTAGATACGCAGTATTTT. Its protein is CSARESGVVLDTQYF.

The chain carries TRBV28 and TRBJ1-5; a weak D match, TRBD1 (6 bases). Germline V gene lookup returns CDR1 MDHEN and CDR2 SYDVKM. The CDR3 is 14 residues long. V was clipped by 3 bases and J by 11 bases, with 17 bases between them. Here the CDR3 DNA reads TGTGCCAGCAGTTTGGCAGGGGCGGTGGTGGCCCAGCATTTT. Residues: CASSLAGAVVAQHF.

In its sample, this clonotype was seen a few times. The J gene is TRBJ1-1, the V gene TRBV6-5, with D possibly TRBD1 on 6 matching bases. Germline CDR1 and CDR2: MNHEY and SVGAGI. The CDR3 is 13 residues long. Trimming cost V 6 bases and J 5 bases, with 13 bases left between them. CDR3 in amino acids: CASSQGFGTEAFF. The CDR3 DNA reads TGTGCCAGCAGCCAGGGGTTCGGGACTGAAGCTTTCTTT.

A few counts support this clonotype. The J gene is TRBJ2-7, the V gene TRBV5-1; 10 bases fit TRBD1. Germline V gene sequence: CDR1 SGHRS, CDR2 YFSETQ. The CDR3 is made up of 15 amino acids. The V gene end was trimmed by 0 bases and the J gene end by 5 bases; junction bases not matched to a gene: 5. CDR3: CASSLEVTGGDEQYF. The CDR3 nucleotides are TGCGCCAGCAGCTTGGAGGTGACAGGGGGCGACGAGCAGTACTTC.

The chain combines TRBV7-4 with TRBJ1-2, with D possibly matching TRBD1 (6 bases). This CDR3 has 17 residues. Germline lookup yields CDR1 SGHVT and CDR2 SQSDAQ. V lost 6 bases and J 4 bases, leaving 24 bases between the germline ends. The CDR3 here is CASSKSAGALRGYGYTF. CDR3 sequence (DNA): TGTGCCAGCAGTAAAAGCGCAGGGGCCCTAAGGGGCTATGGCTACACCTTC.